This TCR beta chain was found in a study of blood T cell repertoires in COVID-19. Overall study: PBMCs, B-cell-depleted T cells, or T cells were the source of the cDNA or gDNA that made up the material.

The repertoire was sequenced with immunoSEQ multiplex PCR; TCRdb's copy has only in-frame clones and lacks some. This sample carries 220,000 or so clones, approximately 90% of them seen once, and the ten largest clones take more than 0.7%. This clone came up once. In the same sample, other DNA sequences code for this CDR3. Germline CDR1 KGHSH, CDR2 LQKENI. Trimming shortened V by 1 base and J by 3 bases, and 9 bases separated the two germline ends. This CDR3 comprises 14 residues. Sequencing was carried out using peripheral blood. This receptor was taken from a man in his fifties or sixties with COVID-19, enrolled during active disease. V is TRBV18 and J is TRBJ1-1; D perhaps matches TRBD1 (6 bases). The CDR3 nucleotides are TGTGCCAGCTCACCACTCAGGGGAGACACTGAAGCTTTCTTT. It encodes CASSPLRGDTEAFF. Filled out from reference TRBV18 and TRBJ1-1, the complete variable domain reads NAGVMQNPRHLVRRRGQEARLRCSPMKGHSHVYWYRQLPEEGLKFMVYLQKENIIDESGMPKERFSAEFPKEGPSILRIQQVVRGDSAAYFCASSPLRGDTEAFFGQGTRLTVV.